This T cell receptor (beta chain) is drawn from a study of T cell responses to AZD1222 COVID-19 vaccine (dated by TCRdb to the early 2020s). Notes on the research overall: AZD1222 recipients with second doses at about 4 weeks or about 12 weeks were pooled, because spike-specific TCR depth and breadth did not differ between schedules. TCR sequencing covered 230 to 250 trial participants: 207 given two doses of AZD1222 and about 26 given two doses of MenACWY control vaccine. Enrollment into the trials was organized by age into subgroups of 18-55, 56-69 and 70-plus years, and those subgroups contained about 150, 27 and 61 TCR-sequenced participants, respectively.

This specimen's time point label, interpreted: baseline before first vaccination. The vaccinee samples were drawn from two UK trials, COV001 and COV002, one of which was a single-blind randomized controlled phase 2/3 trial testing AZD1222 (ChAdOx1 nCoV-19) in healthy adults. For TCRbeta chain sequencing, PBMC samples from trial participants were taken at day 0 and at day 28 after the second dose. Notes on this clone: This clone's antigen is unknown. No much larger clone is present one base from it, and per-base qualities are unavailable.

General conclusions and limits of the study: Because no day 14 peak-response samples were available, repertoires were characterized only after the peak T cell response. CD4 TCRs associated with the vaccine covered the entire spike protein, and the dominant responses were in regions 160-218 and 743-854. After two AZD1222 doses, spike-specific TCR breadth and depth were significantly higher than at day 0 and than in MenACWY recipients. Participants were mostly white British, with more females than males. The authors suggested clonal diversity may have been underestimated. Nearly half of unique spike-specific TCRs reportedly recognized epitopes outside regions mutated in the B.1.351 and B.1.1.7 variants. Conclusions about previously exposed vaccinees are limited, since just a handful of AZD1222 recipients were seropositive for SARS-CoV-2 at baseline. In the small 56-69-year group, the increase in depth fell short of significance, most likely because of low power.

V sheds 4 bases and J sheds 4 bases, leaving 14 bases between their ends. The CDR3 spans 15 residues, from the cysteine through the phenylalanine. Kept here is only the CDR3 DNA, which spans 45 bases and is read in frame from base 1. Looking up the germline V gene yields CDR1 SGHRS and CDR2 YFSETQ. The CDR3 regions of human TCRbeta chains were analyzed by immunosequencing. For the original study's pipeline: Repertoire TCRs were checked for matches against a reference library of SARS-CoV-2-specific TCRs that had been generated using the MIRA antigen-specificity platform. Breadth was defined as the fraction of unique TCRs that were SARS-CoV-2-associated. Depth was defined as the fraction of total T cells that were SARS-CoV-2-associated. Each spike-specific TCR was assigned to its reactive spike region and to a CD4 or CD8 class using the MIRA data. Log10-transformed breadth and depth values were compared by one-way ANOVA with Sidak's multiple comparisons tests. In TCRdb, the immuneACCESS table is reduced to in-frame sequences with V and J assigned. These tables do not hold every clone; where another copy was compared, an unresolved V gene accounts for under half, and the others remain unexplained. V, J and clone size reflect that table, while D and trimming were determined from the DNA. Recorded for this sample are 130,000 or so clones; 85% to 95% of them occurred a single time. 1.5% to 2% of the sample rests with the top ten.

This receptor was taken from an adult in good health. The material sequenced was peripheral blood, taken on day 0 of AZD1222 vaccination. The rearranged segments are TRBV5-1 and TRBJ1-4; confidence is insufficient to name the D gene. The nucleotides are TGCGCCAGCAGCGCGGACGGAAGCCTTAATGAAAAACTGTTTTTT. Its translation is CASSADGSLNEKLFF.